This is a list of T cell receptor beta chains from one sample in a study of human T cells and chemical hapten exposure. TCRdb analysed the RACE reads with MiXCR anew, one entry per CDR3 protein. This sample has just under 350,000 distinct CDR3 sequences; 5.5% to 8% occur once, and the top ten carry roughly 8%. Sequences were derived from whole blood, sampled in connection with sensitization to the hapten diphenylcyclopropenone (DPC). These receptors originate from a woman between 18 and 29 years old with alopecia areata. Some clones in this sample may be carry-over from other donors' samples. CDR3s leave out the opening cysteine and the closing phenylalanine or tryptophan. Each record gives: V gene, clone size, CDR3 protein. Some rows mark clone size as missing; the rest say once, few, many or name a class of expanded clone.

v_call: TRBV20-1
clone_size: many
cdr3_aa: SASYTEGTEAF

v_call: TRBV12-3/TRBV12-4
clone_size: few
cdr3_aa: ASHAGRSGANVLT

v_call: TRBV6-6
clone_size: few
cdr3_aa: ASSQFNSPLH

v_call: TRBV12-2
clone_size: few
cdr3_aa: ASRQPTHRENYGYT

v_call: TRBV7-9
clone_size: many
cdr3_aa: ASSSQLGTGQETQY

v_call: TRBV12-3/TRBV12-4
clone_size: many
cdr3_aa: ASSPGISTDTQY

v_call: TRBV4-3
clone_size: -
cdr3_aa: ASSQDVSMYNSPLH

v_call: TRBV6-2/TRBV6-3
clone_size: many
cdr3_aa: ASSYSPEWSAF

v_call: TRBV5-6
clone_size: many
cdr3_aa: ASWGAGGPSDTQY

v_call: TRBV28
clone_size: -
cdr3_aa: ASSPAGGEADTQY

v_call: TRBV6-6
clone_size: few
cdr3_aa: ASSWGREAF

v_call: TRBV29-1
clone_size: many
cdr3_aa: SVIEVGEQY

v_call: TRBV5-1
clone_size: many
cdr3_aa: ASSQRGPGTDTQY

v_call: TRBV2
clone_size: -
cdr3_aa: ASKGAPEGQPQH

v_call: TRBV7-2
clone_size: -
cdr3_aa: ASSPGLAVLGELF

v_call: TRBV27
clone_size: -
cdr3_aa: ASGRDPINTGELF

v_call: TRBV6-2/TRBV6-3
clone_size: -
cdr3_aa: ASREQGQETQY

v_call: TRBV6-2/TRBV6-3
clone_size: few
cdr3_aa: ASSYSRLRGEQF

v_call: TRBV10-3
clone_size: many
cdr3_aa: AISEGQGGFTDTQY

v_call: TRBV12-5
clone_size: few
cdr3_aa: ASGVWPSMNTEAF